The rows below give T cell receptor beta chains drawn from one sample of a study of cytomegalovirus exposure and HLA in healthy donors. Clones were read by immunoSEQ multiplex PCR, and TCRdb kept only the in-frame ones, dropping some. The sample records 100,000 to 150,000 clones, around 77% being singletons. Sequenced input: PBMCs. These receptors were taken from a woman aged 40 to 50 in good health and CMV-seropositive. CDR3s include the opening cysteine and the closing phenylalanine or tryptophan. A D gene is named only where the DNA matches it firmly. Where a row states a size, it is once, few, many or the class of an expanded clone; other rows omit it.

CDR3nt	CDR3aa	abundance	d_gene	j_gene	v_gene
TGTGCCAGCAGTGCCCCGCGACTAGCGGGGCTTTTCAATGAGCAGTTCTTC	CASSAPRLAGLFNEQFF	.	TRBD2	TRBJ2-1	TRBV28
TGTGCCATCAGGAAGGGTTCGGGGATTCGAGAAAAACTGTTTTTT	CAIRKGSGIREKLFF	.	.	TRBJ1-4	TRBV10-3
TGTGCCTGGAGTGACAGCTCTGGAAACACCATATATTTT	CAWSDSSGNTIYF	.	.	TRBJ1-3	TRBV30
TGTGCCAGCTCGCGATTAAAGGGGGATTCACCCCTCCACTTT	CASSRLKGDSPLHF	.	.	TRBJ1-6	TRBV18
TGTGCCAGCAGCGTAGATCAGGGCACTGGGGACACCATATATTTT	CASSVDQGTGDTIYF	.	.	TRBJ1-3	TRBV9
TGCGCCAGCAGCCAAGGAAGGCCGGGGGACGAGCAGTACTTC	CASSQGRPGDEQYF	.	.	TRBJ2-7	TRBV4-1
TGCGCCAGCAGCTTGGGTACGGGAGGCCGATTAGATACGCAGTATTTT	CASSLGTGGRLDTQYF	.	TRBD2	TRBJ2-3	TRBV5-1
TGTGCCAGCAGCCAGACCACCGGGACTAGCGGGAACATTCAGTACTTC	CASSQTTGTSGNIQYF	.	TRBD2	TRBJ2-4	TRBV4-2
TGTGCCAGCACTTCGGACAGGGGAGGTGGCTACACCTTC	CASTSDRGGGYTF	.	TRBD1	TRBJ1-2	TRBV6-1
TGTGCCGGAGGACAGGACCATAGCAATCAGCCCCAGCATTTT	CAGGQDHSNQPQHF	.	TRBD1	TRBJ1-5	TRBV19
TGTGCCAGCAGCTTGGCGGGGGATAACACCGGGGAGCTGTTTTTT	CASSLAGDNTGELFF	.	.	TRBJ2-2	TRBV5-4
TGTGCCAGCTCCCCGAACCGGGACAGAGTCACTGAAGCTTTCTTT	CASSPNRDRVTEAFF	once	TRBD1	TRBJ1-1	TRBV18
TGTGCCAGCAGCTTGCAGGGCGGAGTGAACTATGGCTACACCTTC	CASSLQGGVNYGYTF	.	.	TRBJ1-2	TRBV5-4
TGTGCCAGCAGTTACTCACACCGTCTGGATGAGCAGTTCTTC	CASSYSHRLDEQFF	.	.	TRBJ2-1	TRBV6-5
TGTGCCAGCCCGGCGGTGGGGGACAGACCCACTGAAGCTTTCTTT	CASPAVGDRPTEAFF	.	TRBD1	TRBJ1-1	TRBV6-1
TGCGCCAGCAGCCAATTCGTACAGGGGACTTCACCCCTCCACTTT	CASSQFVQGTSPLHF	.	TRBD1	TRBJ1-6	TRBV4-1
TGCAGCGTATTGACCGGGACTAGCGGTTACGAGCAGTACTTC	CSVLTGTSGYEQYF	.	TRBD2	TRBJ2-7	TRBV29-1
TGTGCCAGCAGCTTAGGCCAGGGGTGGGATGGCGAGCAGTACTTC	CASSLGQGWDGEQYF	few	.	TRBJ2-7	TRBV7-9
TGTGCCAGCAGCTTCGGGGACACCGACCACGAGCAGTACTTC	CASSFGDTDHEQYF	.	.	TRBJ2-7	TRBV13
TGTGCCAGCATGGGGCAGGGGGCTCCTGAAGCTTTCTTT	CASMGQGAPEAFF	.	TRBD1	TRBJ1-1	TRBV2
TGTGCCACCAGCAGAGGAAGACGGGAGGGCCGGACCGGGGAGCTGTTTTTT	CATSRGRREGRTGELFF	.	TRBD2	TRBJ2-2	TRBV15
TGTGCCAGCAGTTTATGGGCGGGGGGAACCAAAAACATTCAGTACTTC	CASSLWAGGTKNIQYF	.	TRBD2	TRBJ2-4	TRBV28
TGTGCCATCGCGAAGGACAGGGAAAAGGAAAAACTGTTTTTT	CAIAKDREKEKLFF	.	TRBD1	TRBJ1-4	TRBV10-3
TGTGCCAGCTCACCACAGTACCCGGTCATTCAGTACTTC	CASSPQYPVIQYF	once	.	TRBJ2-4	TRBV18
TGTGCCAGCAGTGGAGTATTGGGGGGCGAGCAGTACTTC	CASSGVLGGEQYF	.	.	TRBJ2-7	TRBV6-4
TGCAGCGCCGAAGGGACTAGCGTAGACAATGAGCAGTTCTTC	CSAEGTSVDNEQFF	.	TRBD2	TRBJ2-1	TRBV29-1
TGCGCCAGCAGCCCGACTAGCGGGAGGGTGTATGAGCAGTTCTTC	CASSPTSGRVYEQFF	once	TRBD2	TRBJ2-1	TRBV4-1
TGTGCCAGCAGCCGTAGCGGGGCCTCCTACGAGCAGTACTTC	CASSRSGASYEQYF	.	TRBD2	TRBJ2-7	TRBV11-2
TGCGCCAGCAGCGGGACAGTGAACACTGAAGCTTTCTTT	CASSGTVNTEAFF	.	TRBD1	TRBJ1-1	TRBV5-1
TGCGCCAGCAGCCCCAGACAGGGGATATTGAGAACTAATGAAAAACTGTTTTTT	CASSPRQGILRTNEKLFF	.	TRBD1	TRBJ1-4	TRBV4-1
TGTGCCAGCAGCTTAGTCCCTAGTGGCGGAGATTCTCAATACGAGCAGTACTTC	CASSLVPSGGDSQYEQYF	.	.	TRBJ2-7	TRBV7-6
TGTGCCAGCAGTCCAGTCCTTCCGGGACAGGGGTTACAAGCTTTCTTT	CASSPVLPGQGLQAFF	many	TRBD1	TRBJ1-1	TRBV7-9
TGTGCCAGCTCCGGGGTCTCCTACGAGCAGTACTTC	CASSGVSYEQYF	.	.	TRBJ2-7	TRBV25-1
TGTGCCAGCAGTCAGACAGTTAACACTGAAGCTTTCTTT	CASSQTVNTEAFF	.	.	TRBJ1-1	TRBV28
TGTGCCAGCAACCCTCCGGGACTAGGCTACGAGCAGTACTTC	CASNPPGLGYEQYF	.	TRBD2	TRBJ2-7	TRBV28
TGTGCCAGCAGCTTAGGACTAGGCTCCTACGAGCAGTACTTC	CASSLGLGSYEQYF	.	.	TRBJ2-7	TRBV7-2
TGTGCCAGCACGGGACTAGTGCGATCCGGGGAGCTGTTTTTT	CASTGLVRSGELFF	.	TRBD2	TRBJ2-2	TRBV2
TGTGCCATCAGTGCGGGCCGGGAGGGCTCAAGCGAGCAGTACTTC	CAISAGREGSSEQYF	.	TRBD2	TRBJ2-7	TRBV10-3
TGTGCCAGCAGCCGGCGGTCTAGCGGGAGGCAGAACACCGGGGAGCTGTTTTTT	CASSRRSSGRQNTGELFF	once	TRBD2	TRBJ2-2	TRBV7-6
TGTGCCACCAGCAGAGGGGGGAGGAATCAGCCCCAGCATTTT	CATSRGGRNQPQHF	.	.	TRBJ1-5	TRBV15
TGTGCCAGTACAAGCGGGAGGGGTAACTACGAGCAGTACTTC	CASTSGRGNYEQYF	few	TRBD2	TRBJ2-7	TRBV2